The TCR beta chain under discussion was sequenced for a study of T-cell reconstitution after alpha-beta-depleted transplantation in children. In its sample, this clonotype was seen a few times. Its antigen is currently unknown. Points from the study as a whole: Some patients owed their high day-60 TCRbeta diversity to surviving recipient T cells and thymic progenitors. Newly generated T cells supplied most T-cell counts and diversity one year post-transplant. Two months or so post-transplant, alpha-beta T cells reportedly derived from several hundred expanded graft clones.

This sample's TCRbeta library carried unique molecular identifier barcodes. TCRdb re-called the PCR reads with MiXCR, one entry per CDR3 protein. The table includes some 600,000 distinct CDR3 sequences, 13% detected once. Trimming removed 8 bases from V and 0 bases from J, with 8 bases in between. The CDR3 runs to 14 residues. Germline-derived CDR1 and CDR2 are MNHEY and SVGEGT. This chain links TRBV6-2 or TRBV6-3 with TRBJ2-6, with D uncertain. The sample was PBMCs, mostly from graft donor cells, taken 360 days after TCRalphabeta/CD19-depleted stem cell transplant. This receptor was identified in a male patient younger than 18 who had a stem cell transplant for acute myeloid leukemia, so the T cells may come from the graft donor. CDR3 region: CASVNPSGANVLTF. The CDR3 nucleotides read TGTGCCAGCGTCAACCCCTCTGGGGCCAACGTCCTGACTTTC.